The entry below describes one TCR beta chain. The sample originates from a study of blood T cell repertoires in COVID-19. Measured with immunoSEQ multiplex PCR; TCRdb has only the in-frame clones, and not every one. Altogether more than 130,000 clones are present, 87% being singletons, with the ten largest covering roughly 4%. J gave up 12 bases and V 1 base, and 4 bases lay outside the gene matches. CDR1 is MGHRA and CDR2 is YSYEKL in the germline V gene. The CDR3 has 13 residues. The sequence was collected from a woman in her thirties or forties with acute or convalescent COVID-19. The rearrangement uses TRBV4-1 and TRBJ1-5; 9 bases agree with TRBD1. The sample comprised peripheral blood. CDR3 loop: CASSQGQTGGQHF. In nucleotides, the CDR3 is TGCGCCAGCAGCCAAGGGCAGACAGGGGGCCAGCATTTT.